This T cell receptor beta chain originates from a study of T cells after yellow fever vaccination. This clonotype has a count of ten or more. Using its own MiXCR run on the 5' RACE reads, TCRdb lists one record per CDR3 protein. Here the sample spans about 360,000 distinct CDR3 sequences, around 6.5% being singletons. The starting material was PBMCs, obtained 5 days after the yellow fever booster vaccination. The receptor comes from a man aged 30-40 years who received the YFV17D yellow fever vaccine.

The CDR3 nucleotides read TGTGCCAGCAGCTTTCCACAGAGGAACACTGAAGCTTTCTTT. Translated, it gives CASSFPQRNTEAFF. The J gene is TRBJ1-1, the V gene TRBV7-9; the D is unclear. Germline CDR1 reads SEHNR; CDR2 reads FQNEAQ (reference sequence). The CDR3 is 14 amino acids. V shed 3 bases and J shed 1 base, with 9 bases lying between them.